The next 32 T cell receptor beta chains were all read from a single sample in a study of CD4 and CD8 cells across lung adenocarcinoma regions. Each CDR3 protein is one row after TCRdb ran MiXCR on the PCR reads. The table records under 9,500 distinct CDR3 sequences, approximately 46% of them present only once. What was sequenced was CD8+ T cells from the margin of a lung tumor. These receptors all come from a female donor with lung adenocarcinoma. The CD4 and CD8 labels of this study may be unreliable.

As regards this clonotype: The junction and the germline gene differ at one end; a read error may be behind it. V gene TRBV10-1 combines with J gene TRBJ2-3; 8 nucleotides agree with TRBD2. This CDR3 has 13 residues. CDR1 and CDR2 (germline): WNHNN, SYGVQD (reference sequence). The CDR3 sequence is CVRAGGAKDMQYF. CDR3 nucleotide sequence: TGCGTCAGGGCGGGGGGTGCCAAAGATATGCAGTATTTC.

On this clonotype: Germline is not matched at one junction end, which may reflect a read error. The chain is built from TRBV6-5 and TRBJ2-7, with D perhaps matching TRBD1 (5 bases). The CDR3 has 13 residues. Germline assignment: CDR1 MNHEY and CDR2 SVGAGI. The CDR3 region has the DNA TGTGCCAGCATTTTGACAGTCTCCTACGAGCAGCACTTT. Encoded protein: CASILTVSYEQHF.

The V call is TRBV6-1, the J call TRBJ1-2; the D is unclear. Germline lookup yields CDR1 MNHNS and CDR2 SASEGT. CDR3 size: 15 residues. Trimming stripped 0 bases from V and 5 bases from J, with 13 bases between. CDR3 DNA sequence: TGTGCCAGCAGTGAAGCCTGGGGTCTCGGGTATGGCTACACCTTC. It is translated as CASSEAWGLGYGYTF.

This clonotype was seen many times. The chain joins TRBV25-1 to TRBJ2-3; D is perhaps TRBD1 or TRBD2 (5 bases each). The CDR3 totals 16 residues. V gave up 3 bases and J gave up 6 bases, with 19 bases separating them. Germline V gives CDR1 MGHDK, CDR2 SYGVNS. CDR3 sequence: CASSDMFGAHEDTQYF. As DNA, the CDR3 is TGTGCCAGCAGTGATATGTTCGGGGCCCACGAGGATACGCAGTATTTT. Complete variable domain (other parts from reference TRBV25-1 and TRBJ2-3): EADIYQTPRYLVIGTGKKITLECSQTMGHDKMYWYQQDPGMELHLIHYSYGVNSTEKGDLSSESTVSRIRTEHFPLTLESARPSHTSQYLCASSDMFGAHEDTQYFGPGTRLTVL.

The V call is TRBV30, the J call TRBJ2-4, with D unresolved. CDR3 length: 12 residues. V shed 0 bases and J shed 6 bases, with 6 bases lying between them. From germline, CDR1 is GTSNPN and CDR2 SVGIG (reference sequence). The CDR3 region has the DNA TGTGCCTGGAGTGTACGGACAAACATTCAGTACTTC. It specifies CAWSVRTNIQYF.

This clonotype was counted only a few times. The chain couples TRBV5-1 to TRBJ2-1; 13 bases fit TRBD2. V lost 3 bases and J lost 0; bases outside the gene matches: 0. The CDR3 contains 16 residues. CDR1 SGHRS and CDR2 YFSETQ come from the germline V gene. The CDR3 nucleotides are TGCGCCAGCAGCTGGACTAGCGGGAGCTCCTACAATGAGCAGTTCTTC. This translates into CASSWTSGSSYNEQFF.

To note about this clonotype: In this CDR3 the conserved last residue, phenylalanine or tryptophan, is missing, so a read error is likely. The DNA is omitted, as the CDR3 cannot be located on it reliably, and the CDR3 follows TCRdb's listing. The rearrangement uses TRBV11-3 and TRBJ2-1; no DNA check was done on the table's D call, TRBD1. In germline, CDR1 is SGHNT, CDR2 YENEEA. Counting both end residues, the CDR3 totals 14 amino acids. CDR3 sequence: CASSLGLGGTGAVL.

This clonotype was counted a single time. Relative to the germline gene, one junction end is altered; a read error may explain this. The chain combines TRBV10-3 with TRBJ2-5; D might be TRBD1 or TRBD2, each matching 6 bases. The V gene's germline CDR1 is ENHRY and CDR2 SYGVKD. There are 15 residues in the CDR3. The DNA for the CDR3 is TGTGGCGCGGGTGTCGGGGGCCGAGACCAAGATACCCAGTATTTC. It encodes CGAGVGGRDQDTQYF.

CDR3 in DNA: TGTGCCAGGGGTGGTGGTGGCGGTACCAAAGACACTCAGTACTTC. Encoded protein: CARGGGGGTKDTQYF. The genes are TRBV6-1 and TRBJ2-4; D not certain. There are 15 residues in the CDR3. CDR1 and CDR2 (germline): MNHNS, SASEGT. The V end lost 9 bases, the J end lost 12 bases, and 27 bases lay between the germline ends.

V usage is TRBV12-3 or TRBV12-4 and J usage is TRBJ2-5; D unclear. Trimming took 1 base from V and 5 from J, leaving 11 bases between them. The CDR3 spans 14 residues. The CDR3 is CASSLGVSAETQYF. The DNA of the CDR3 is TGTGCCAGCAGTTTAGGGGTCTCAGCGGAGACCCAGTACTTC.

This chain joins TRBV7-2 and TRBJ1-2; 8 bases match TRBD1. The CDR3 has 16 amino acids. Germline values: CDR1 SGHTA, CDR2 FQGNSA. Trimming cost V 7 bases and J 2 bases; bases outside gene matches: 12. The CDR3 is CASTKDRAPINYGYTF. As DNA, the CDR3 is TGTGCCAGCACAAAGGACAGGGCTCCGATCAACTATGGCTACACCTTC. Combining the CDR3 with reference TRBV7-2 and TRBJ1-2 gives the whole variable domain GAGVSQSPSNKVTEKGKDVELRCDPISGHTALYWYRQSLGQGLEFLIYFQGNSAPDKSGLPSDRFSAERTGGSVSTLTIQRTQQEDSAVYLCASTKDRAPINYGYTFGSGTRLTVV.

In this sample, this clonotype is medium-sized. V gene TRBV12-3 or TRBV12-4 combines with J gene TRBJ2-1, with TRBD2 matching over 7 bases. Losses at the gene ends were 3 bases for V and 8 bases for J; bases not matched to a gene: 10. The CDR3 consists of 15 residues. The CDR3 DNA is TGTGCCAGCAGTTTGGGAGGGAAGATCGATCATGAGCAGTTCTTC. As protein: CASSLGGKIDHEQFF.

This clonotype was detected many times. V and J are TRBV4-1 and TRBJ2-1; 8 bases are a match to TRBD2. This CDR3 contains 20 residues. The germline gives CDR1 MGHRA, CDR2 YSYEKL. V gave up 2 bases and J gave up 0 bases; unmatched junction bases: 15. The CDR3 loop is CASSQPPAGALQFSYNEQFF. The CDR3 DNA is TGCGCCAGCAGCCAACCACCAGCGGGAGCATTACAATTCTCCTACAATGAGCAGTTCTTC.

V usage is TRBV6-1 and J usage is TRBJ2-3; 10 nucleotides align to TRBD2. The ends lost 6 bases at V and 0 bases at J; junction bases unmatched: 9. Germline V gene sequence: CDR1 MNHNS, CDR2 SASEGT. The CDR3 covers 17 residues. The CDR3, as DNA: TGTGCCAGCAGGACGGCCGGACTAGCGGTTAGCACAGATACGCAGTATTTT. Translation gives CASRTAGLAVSTDTQYF.

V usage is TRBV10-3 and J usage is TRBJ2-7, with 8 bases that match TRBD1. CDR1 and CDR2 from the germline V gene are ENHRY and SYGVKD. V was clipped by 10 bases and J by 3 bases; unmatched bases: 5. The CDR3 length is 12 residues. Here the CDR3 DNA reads TGTGCCACCAGACAGGGGAGCTACGAGCAGTACTTC. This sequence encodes CATRQGSYEQYF.

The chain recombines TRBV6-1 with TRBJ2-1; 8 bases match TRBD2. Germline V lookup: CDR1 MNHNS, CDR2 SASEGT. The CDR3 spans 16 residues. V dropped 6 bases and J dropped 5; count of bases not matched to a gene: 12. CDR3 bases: TGTGCCAGCAGAAAGTATTTCGGGGGGGGGGACAATGAGCAGTTCTTC. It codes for CASRKYFGGGDNEQFF.

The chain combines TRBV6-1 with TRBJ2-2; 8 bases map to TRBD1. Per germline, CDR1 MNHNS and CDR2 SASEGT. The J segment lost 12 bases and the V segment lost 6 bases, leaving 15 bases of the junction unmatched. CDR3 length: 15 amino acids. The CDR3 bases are TGTGCCAGCAGGCGATGGACAGGGAACACAGAGAAGCTGTTTTTT. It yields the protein CASRRWTGNTEKLFF.

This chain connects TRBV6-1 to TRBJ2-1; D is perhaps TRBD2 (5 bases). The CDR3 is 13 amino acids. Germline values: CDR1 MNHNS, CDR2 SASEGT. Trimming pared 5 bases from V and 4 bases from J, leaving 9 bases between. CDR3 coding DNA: TGTGCCAGCAGTATGAGGGAGTACAATGAGCAGTTCTTC. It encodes CASSMREYNEQFF.

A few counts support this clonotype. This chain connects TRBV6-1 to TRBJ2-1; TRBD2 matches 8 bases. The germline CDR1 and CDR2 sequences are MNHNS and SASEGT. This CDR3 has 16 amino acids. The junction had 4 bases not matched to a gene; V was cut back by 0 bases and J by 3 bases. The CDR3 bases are TGTGCCAGCAGTGAAGCACCAGCGGGAGTCTACAATGAGCAGTTCTTC. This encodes CASSEAPAGVYNEQFF.

This CDR3 is CASSRGDRGKDTEAFF. For the CDR3, the DNA is TGTGCCAGCAGTAGAGGGGACAGGGGAAAAGATACTGAAGCTTTCTTT. V and J are TRBV6-1 and TRBJ1-1, with TRBD1 matching 10 bases. The ends lost 5 bases at V and 5 bases at J; junction bases unmatched: 11. The length of the CDR3 is 16 residues. CDR1 is MNHNS, CDR2 SASEGT, per germline.

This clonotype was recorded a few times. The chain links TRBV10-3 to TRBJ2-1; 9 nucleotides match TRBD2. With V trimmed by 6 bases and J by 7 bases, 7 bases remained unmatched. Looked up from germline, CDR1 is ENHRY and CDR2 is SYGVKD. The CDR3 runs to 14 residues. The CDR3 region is CAIRDSGSRNEQFF. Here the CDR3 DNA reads TGTGCCATCAGGGATAGCGGGAGCCGGAATGAGCAGTTCTTC.

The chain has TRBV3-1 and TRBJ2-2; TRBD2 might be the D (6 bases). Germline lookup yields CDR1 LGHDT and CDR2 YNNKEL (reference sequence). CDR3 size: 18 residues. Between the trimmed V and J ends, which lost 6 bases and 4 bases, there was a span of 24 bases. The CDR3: CASSQYVAGWGGTGELFF. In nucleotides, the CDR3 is TGTGCCAGCAGTCAGTACGTGGCGGGCTGGGGAGGCACCGGGGAGCTGTTTTTT. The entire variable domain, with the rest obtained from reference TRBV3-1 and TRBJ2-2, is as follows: DTAVSQTPKYLVTQMGNDKSIKCEQNLGHDTMYWYKQDSKKFLKIMFSYNNKELIINETVPNRFSPKSPDKAHLNLHINSLELGDSAVYFCASSQYVAGWGGTGELFFGEGSRLTVL.

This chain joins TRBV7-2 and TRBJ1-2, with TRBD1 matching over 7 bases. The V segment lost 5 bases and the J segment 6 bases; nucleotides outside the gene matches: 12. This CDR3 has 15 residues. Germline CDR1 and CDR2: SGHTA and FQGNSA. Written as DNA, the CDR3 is TGTGCCAGCAGCCCAGAGGGGACAGCATCTCATGGCTACACCTTC. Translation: CASSPEGTASHGYTF. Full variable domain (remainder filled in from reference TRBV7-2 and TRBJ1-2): GAGVSQSPSNKVTEKGKDVELRCDPISGHTALYWYRQSLGQGLEFLIYFQGNSAPDKSGLPSDRFSAERTGGSVSTLTIQRTQQEDSAVYLCASSPEGTASHGYTFGSGTRLTVV.

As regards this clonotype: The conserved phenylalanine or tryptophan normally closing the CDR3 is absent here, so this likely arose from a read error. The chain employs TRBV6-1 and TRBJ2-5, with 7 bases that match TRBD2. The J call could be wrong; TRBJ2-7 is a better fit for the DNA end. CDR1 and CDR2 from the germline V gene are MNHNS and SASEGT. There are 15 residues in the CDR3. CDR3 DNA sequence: TGTGCCAGCAGTGAACTCCCGGGGGGAGAGTACGAGCAGTACTGC. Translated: CASSELPGGEYEQYC.

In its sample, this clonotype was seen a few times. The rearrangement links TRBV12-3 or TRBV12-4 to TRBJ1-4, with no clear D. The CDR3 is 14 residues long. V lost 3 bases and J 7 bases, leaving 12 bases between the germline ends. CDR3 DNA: TGTGCCAGCAGTTTTGGGTCCCGATCTGAAAAACTGTTTTTT. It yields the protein CASSFGSRSEKLFF.

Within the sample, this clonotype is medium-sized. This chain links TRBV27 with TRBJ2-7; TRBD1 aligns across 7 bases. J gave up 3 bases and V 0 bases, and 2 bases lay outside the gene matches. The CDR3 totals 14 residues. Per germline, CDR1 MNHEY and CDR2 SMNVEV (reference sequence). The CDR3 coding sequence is TGTGCCAGCAGTTTATCGTACAGGGGCTACGAGCAGTACTTC. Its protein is CASSLSYRGYEQYF.

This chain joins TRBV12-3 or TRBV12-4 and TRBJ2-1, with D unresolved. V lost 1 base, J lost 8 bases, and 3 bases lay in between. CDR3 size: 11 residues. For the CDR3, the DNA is TGTGCCAGCAGTTTAGTTGATGAGCAGTTCTTC. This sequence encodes CASSLVDEQFF.

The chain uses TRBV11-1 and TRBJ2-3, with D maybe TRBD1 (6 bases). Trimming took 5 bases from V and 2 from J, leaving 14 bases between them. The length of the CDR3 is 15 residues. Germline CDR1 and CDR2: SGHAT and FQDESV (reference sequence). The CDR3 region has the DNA TGTGCCAGCAGCATCCACCGGGACAACACAGATACGCAGTATTTT. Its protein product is CASSIHRDNTDTQYF.

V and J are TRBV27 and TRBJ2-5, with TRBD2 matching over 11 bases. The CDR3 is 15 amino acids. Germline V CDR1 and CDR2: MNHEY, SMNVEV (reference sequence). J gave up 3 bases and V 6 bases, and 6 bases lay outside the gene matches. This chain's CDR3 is CASRGLAGGEETQYF. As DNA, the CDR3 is TGTGCCAGCAGAGGCTTAGCGGGAGGGGAAGAGACCCAGTACTTC.

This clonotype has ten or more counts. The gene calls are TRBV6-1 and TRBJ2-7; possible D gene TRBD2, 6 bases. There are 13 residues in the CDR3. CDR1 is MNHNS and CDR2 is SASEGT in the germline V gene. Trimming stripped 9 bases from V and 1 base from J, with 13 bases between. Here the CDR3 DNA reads TGTGCCAGTATCAGGGCGGGGTCCTACGAGCAGTACTTC. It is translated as CASIRAGSYEQYF.

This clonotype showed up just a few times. The CDR3 nucleotides read TGTGCCACAATACGGGACAGCAAACAAGAGACCCAGTACTTC. Translated: CATIRDSKQETQYF. This chain links TRBV10-3 with TRBJ2-4; 7 nucleotides align to TRBD1. Gene TRBJ2-5 matches the end of the DNA better, so the J call may be wrong. CDR1 ENHRY and CDR2 SYGVKD come from the germline V gene. The CDR3 is made up of 14 amino acids.

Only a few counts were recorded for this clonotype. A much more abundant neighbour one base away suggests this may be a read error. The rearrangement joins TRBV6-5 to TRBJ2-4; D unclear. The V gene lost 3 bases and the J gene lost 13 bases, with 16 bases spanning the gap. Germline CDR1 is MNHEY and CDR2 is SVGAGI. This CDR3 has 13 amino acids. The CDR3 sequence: CASSYLGNNEQYF. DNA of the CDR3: TGTGCCAGCAGTTATCTAGGGAACAATGAGCAGTACTTC.